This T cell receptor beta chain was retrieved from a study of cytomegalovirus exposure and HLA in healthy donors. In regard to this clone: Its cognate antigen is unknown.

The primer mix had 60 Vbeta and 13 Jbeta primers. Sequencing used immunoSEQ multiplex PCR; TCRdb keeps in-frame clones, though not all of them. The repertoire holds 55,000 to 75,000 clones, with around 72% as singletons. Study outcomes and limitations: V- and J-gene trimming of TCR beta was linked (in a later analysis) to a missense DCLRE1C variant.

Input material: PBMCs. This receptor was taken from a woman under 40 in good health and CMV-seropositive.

CDR3 protein: CASSSAGGPDTQYF. The DNA of the CDR3 is TGTGCCAGCAGCTCAGCGGGAGGGCCGGATACGCAGTATTTT. The chain links TRBV5-4 to TRBJ2-3, with 10 bases that match TRBD2. Germline V gives CDR1 SGHNT, CDR2 YYREEE (reference sequence). The V and J ends lost 3 bases and 6 bases, in that order; junction bases with no gene match: 4. This CDR3 contains 14 residues.